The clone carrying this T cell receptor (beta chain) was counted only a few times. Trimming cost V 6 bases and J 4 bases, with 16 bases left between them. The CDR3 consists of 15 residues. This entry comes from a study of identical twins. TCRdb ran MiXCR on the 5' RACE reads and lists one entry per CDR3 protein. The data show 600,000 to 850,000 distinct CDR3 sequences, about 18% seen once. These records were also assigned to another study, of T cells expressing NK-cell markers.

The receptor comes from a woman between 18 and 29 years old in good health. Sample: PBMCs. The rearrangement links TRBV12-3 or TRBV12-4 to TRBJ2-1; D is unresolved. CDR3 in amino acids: CASSSPRQQYNEQFF. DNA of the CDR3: TGTGCCAGCAGCTCCCCAAGGCAGCAATACAATGAGCAGTTCTTC.